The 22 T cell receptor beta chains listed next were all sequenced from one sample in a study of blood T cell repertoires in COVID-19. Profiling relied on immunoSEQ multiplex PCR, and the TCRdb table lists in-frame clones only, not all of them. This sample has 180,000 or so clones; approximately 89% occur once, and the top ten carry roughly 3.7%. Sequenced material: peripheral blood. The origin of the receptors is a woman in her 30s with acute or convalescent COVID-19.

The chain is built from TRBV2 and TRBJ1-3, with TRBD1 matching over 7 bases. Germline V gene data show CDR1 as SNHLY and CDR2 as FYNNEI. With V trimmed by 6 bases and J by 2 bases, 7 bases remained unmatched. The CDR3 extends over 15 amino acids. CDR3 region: CASSQQGIAGNTIYF. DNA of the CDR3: TGTGCCAGCAGCCAACAGGGGATAGCTGGAAACACCATATATTTT.

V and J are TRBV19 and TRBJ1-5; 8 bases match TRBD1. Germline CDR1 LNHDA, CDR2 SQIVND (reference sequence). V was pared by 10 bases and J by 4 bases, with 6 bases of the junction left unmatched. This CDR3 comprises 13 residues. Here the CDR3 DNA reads TGTGCCACCAGGGGGCAGAATAATCAGCCCCAGCATTTT. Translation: CATRGQNNQPQHF.

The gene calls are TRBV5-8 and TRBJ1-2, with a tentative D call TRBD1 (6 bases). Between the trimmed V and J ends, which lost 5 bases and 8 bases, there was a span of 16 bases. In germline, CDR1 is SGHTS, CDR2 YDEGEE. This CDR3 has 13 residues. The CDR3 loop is CASRLDRLGGYTF. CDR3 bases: TGTGCCAGCAGGCTAGACAGGCTAGGCGGCTACACCTTC.

The CDR3 is CASSDRNTEAFF. The CDR3 DNA reads as TGTGCCAGCTCAGATCGGAACACTGAAGCTTTCTTT. The chain uses TRBV19 and TRBJ1-1; D not resolved. CDR1 is LNHDA and CDR2 is SQIVND in the germline V gene (reference sequence). The CDR3 has 12 residues. The V end was cut by 9 bases, the J end by 1 base, with 9 bases between.

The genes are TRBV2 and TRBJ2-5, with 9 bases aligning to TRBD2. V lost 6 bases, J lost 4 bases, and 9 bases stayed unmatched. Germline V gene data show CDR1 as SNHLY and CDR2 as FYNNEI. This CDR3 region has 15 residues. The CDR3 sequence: CASRGIAGAGETQYF. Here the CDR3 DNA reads TGTGCCAGCAGGGGAATAGCGGGAGCAGGAGAGACCCAGTACTTC.

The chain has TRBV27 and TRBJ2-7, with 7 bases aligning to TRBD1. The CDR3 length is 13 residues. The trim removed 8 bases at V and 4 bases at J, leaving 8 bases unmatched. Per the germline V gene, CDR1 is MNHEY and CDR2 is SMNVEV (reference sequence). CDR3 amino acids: CASSPRGKYEQYF. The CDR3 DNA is TGTGCCAGCTCCCCCAGGGGGAAATACGAGCAGTACTTC.

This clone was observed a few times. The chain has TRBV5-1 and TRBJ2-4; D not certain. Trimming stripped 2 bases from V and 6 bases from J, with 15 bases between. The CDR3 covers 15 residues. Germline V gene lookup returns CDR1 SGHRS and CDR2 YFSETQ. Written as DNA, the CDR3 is TGCGCCAGCAGCTTAATGTCTCCTAGTTCAAACATTCAGTACTTC. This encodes CASSLMSPSSNIQYF.

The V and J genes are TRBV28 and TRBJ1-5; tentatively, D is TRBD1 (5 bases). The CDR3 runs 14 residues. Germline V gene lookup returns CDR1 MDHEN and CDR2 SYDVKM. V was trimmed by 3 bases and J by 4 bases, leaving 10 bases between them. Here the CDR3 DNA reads TGTGCCAGCAGTTTCCCGGGGGGTAATCAGCCCCAGCATTTT. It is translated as CASSFPGGNQPQHF.

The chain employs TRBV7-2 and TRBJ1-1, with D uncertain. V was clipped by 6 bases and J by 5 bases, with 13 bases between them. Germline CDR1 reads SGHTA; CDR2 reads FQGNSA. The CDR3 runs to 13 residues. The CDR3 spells CASSLRLGTEAFF. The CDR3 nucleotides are TGTGCCAGCAGTCTCAGACTTGGTACTGAAGCTTTCTTT.

CDR3 sequence: CASSSAGEGSYNSPLHF. Here the CDR3 DNA reads TGTGCCAGCAGCTCGGCAGGGGAGGGCTCCTATAATTCACCCCTCCACTTT. The rearrangement links TRBV7-9 to TRBJ1-6; tentatively, D is TRBD1 (6 bases). Trimming removed 4 bases at V and 0 bases at J, with 13 bases between. Germline CDR1 and CDR2: SEHNR and FQNEAQ (reference sequence). CDR3 length equals 17 residues. Based on the CDR3 plus reference TRBV7-9 and TRBJ1-6, the full variable domain is DTGVSQNPRHKITKRGQNVTFRCDPISEHNRLYWYRQTLGQGPEFLTYFQNEAQLEKSRLLSDRFSAERPKGSFSTLEIQRTEQGDSAMYLCASSSAGEGSYNSPLHFGNGTRLTVT.

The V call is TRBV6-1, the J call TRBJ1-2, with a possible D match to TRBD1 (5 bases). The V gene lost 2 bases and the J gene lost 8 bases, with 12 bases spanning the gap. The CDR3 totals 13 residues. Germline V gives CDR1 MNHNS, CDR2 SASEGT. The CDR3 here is CASSEKVRGGYTF. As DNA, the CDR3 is TGTGCCAGCAGTGAAAAAGTTAGGGGAGGCTACACCTTC.

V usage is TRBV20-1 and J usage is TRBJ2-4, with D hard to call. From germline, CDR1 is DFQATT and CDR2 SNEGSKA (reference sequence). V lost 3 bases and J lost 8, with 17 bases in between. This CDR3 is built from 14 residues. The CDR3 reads CSASFGSPQDIQYF. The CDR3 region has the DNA TGCAGTGCTAGTTTTGGGTCTCCCCAGGACATTCAGTACTTC.

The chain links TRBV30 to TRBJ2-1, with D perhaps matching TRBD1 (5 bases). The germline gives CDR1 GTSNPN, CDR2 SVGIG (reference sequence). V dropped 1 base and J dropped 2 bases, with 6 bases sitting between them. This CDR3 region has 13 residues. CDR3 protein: CAWSGGPYNEQFF. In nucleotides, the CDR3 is TGTGCCTGGAGTGGGGGCCCCTACAATGAGCAGTTCTTC.

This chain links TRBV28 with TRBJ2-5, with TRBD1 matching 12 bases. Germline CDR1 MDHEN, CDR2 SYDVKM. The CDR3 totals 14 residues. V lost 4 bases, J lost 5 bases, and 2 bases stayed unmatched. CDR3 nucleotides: TGTGCCAGCAGTTCCGGGACAGGGGGCGAGACCCAGTACTTC. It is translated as CASSSGTGGETQYF.

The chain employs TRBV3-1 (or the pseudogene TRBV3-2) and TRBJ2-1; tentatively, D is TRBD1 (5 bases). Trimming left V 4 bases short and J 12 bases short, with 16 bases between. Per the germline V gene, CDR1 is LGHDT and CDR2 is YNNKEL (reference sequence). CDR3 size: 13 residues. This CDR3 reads CASSLLQDTSQFF. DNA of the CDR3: TGTGCCAGCAGCCTCCTTCAGGACACTTCGCAGTTCTTC.

Here the CDR3 DNA reads TGTGCCAGCAGTGACTCAAGAGGGGGACAGTTCTTC. Amino acids: CASSDSRGGQFF. The chain links TRBV6-4 to TRBJ2-1, with D possibly TRBD1 on 6 matching bases. The CDR3 length is 12 residues. CDR1 and CDR2 from the germline V gene are MRHNA and SNTAGT. V lost 0 bases, J lost 13 bases, and 10 bases lay in between.

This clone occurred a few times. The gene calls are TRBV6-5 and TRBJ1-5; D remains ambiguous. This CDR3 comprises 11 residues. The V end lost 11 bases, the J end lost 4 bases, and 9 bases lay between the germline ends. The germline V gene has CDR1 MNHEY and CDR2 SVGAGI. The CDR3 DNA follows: TGTGCCTCAGGATCTAATCAGCCCCAGCATTTT. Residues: CASGSNQPQHF.

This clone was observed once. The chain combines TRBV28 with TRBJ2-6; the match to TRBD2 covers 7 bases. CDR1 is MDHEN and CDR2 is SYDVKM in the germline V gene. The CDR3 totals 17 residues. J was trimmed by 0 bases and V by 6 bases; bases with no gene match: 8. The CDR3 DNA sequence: TGTGCCAGCAGGCCGGGAGGTTACACCTCTGGGGCCAACGTCCTGACTTTC. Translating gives CASRPGGYTSGANVLTF.

CDR3: CASSHRQGDNYGYTF. CDR3 DNA sequence: TGTGCCAGCAGCCACAGACAGGGGGATAACTATGGCTACACCTTC. The chain employs TRBV7-8 and TRBJ1-2, with 9 positions matching TRBD1. The junction had 5 bases not matched to a gene; V was cut back by 5 bases and J by 1 base. The CDR3 loop spans 15 amino acids. In germline, CDR1 is SGHVS, CDR2 FQNEAQ.

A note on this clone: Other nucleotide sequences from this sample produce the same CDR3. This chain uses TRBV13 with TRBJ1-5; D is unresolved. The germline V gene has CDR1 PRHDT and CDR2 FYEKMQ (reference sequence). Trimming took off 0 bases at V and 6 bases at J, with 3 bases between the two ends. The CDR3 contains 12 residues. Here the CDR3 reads CASSLGRQPQHF. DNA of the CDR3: TGTGCCAGCAGCTTAGGCCGTCAGCCCCAGCATTTT. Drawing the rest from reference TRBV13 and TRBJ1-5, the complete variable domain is AAGVIQSPRHLIKEKRETATLKCYPIPRHDTVYWYQQGPGQDPQFLISFYEKMQSDKGSIPDRFSAQQFSDYHSELNMSSLELGDSALYFCASSLGRQPQHFGDGTRLSIL.

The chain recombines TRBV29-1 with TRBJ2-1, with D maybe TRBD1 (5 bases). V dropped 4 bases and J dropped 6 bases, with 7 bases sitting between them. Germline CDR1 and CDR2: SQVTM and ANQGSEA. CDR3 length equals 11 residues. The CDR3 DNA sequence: TGCAGCGTTGTTAGGGGCAATGAGCAGTTCTTC. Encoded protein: CSVVRGNEQFF.

The DNA for the CDR3 is TGTGCCAGCAGCCTACCTGCGGATGGGGGACAGGGGGGTGAGACCCAGTACTTC. Protein product: CASSLPADGGQGGETQYF. This rearrangement joins TRBV7-8 to TRBJ2-5, with TRBD1 identical over 11 bases. Trimming cost V 5 bases and J 5 bases; bases outside gene matches: 16. Germline assignment: CDR1 SGHVS and CDR2 FQNEAQ. The CDR3 runs 18 residues.